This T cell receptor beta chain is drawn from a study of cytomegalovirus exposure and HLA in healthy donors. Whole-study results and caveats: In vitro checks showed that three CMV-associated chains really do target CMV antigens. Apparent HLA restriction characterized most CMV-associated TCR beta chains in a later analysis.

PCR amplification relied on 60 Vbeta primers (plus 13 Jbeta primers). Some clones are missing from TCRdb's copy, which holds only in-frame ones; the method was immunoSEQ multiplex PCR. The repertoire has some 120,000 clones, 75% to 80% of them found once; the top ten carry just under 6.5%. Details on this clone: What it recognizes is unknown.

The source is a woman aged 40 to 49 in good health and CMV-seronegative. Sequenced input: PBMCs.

The CDR3 region has the DNA TGTGCCAGCAGTCCGCATGACAGGGTAGGGGAGACCCAGTACTTC. It codes for CASSPHDRVGETQYF. The rearrangement joins TRBV27 to TRBJ2-5; TRBD1 agrees at 7 bases. The CDR3 has 15 residues. Losses at the gene ends were 5 bases for V and 5 bases for J; bases not matched to a gene: 11. Germline V gives CDR1 MNHEY, CDR2 SMNVEV (reference sequence).